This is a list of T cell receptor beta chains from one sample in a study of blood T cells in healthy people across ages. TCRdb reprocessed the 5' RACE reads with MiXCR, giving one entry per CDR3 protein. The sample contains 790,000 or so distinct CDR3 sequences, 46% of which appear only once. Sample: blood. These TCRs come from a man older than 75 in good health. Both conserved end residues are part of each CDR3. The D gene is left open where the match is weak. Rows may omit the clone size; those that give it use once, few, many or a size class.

CSARMQVPGELFF	TGCAGTGCTAGGATGCAGGTCCCCGGGGAGCTGTTTTTT	TRBV20-1	TRBJ2-2	NA	NA
CASSRQTSGSYNEQFF	TGTGCCAGCAGCCGACAGACTAGCGGATCCTACAATGAGCAGTTCTTC	TRBV3-1	TRBJ2-1	TRBD2	NA
CAGGRHRTAYQPQHF	TGTGCCGGCGGAAGGCATAGGACGGCTTATCAGCCCCAGCATTTT	TRBV25-1	TRBJ1-5	NA	NA
CASTLTGNNYGYTF	TGTGCCAGTACCTTGACAGGGAATAACTATGGCTACACCTTC	TRBV19	TRBJ1-2	TRBD1	NA
CVSSRGTGLRDTQYF	TGCGTCAGCAGCCGCGGGACAGGCCTAAGGGATACGCAGTATTTT	TRBV5-1	TRBJ2-3	TRBD1	NA
CASSSFNGGYDTQYF	TGTGCCAGCAGCTCCTTTAACGGGGGGTACGATACGCAGTATTTT	TRBV7-2	TRBJ2-3	TRBD2	few
CSAREGGGWQQFF	TGCAGTGCTAGAGAGGGAGGGGGATGGCAGCAGTTCTTC	TRBV20-1	TRBJ2-1	NA	NA
CASSFGGQPGRYNSPLHF	TGTGCCAGCAGCTTTGGTGGCCAACCGGGACGGTATAATTCACCCCTCCACTTT	TRBV7-2	TRBJ1-6	NA	few
CASKRDQGAGELFF	TGTGCCAGCAAAAGGGATCAGGGTGCCGGGGAGCTGTTTTTT	TRBV6-4	TRBJ2-2	NA	many
CSAIFRKNTDAQYF	TGCAGTGCTATTTTCAGGAAGAACACAGATGCGCAGTATTTT	TRBV20-1	TRBJ2-3	NA	NA
CAWTYRTSGRSAYEQYF	TGTGCCTGGACATACCGGACTAGCGGGAGGTCCGCCTACGAGCAGTACTTC	TRBV30	TRBJ2-7	TRBD2	NA
CSARDASSGGFNTGELFF	TGCAGTGCTAGAGACGCGAGCTCAGGGGGTTTTAACACCGGGGAGCTGTTTTTT	TRBV20-1	TRBJ2-2	TRBD1	NA
CSARVDSSYNSPLHF	TGCAGTGCTAGAGTAGACAGCTCCTATAATTCACCCCTCCACTTT	TRBV20-1	TRBJ1-6	NA	NA
CATARDSTDTQYF	TGTGCCACCGCCAGGGACAGCACAGATACGCAGTATTTT	TRBV15	TRBJ2-3	NA	few
CASSLQGQSEQYF	TGTGCCAGCAGCCTACAAGGGCAGTCCGAGCAGTACTTC	TRBV4-2	TRBJ2-7	NA	NA
CASSYRRQEIQETQYF	TGTGCCAGCAGTTACCGCCGACAGGAGATACAAGAGACCCAGTACTTC	TRBV6-5	TRBJ2-5	NA	once
CASKNEGLAVSRSYNEQFF	TGCGCCAGCAAGAATGAGGGACTAGCGGTTTCCCGCTCCTACAATGAGCAGTTCTTC	TRBV5-1	TRBJ2-1	TRBD2	NA
CAWNPSGTAKNEQFF	TGTGCCTGGAACCCCTCCGGGACCGCTAAGAATGAGCAGTTCTTC	TRBV30	TRBJ2-1	NA	few
CGSSIVDKQPQHF	TGTGGCAGTAGTATAGTCGACAAACAGCCCCAGCATTTT	TRBV19	TRBJ1-5	NA	NA
CAVGTDPTNEKLFF	TGTGCCGTGGGGACGGACCCAACTAATGAAAAACTGTTTTTT	TRBV10-3	TRBJ1-4	NA	NA
CSVTGRPYNEQYF	TGCAGCGTGACAGGGAGGCCCTACAATGAGCAGTACTTC	TRBV29-1	TRBJ2-7	NA	NA
CSAREGGNEQYF	TGCAGTGCTAGAGAAGGGGGGAACGAGCAGTACTTC	TRBV20-1	TRBJ2-7	NA	few
CASSLMESNYGYTF	TGTGCCAGCAGCTTGATGGAGTCTAACTATGGCTACACCTTC	TRBV7-2	TRBJ1-2	NA	few
CASSATSGRRSDTQYF	TGTGCCAGCAGTGCCACTAGCGGGAGGCGGTCAGATACGCAGTATTTT	TRBV28	TRBJ2-3	TRBD2	NA
CASSYSRLKAEKLFF	TGTGCCAGCAGTTACTCCCGGCTGAAAGCTGAAAAACTGTTTTTT	TRBV6-5	TRBJ1-4	NA	once
CSASLWTSGRADTQYF	TGCAGTGCTAGTTTATGGACTAGCGGGAGGGCAGATACGCAGTATTTT	TRBV20-1	TRBJ2-3	TRBD2	NA
CASSTGTVGQPQHF	TGTGCCAGCAGTACCGGGACAGTTGGTCAGCCCCAGCATTTT	TRBV6-5	TRBJ1-5	TRBD1	NA
CASTIAGSQETQYF	TGTGCCAGCACCATAGCGGGCTCCCAAGAGACCCAGTACTTC	TRBV6-2/TRBV6-3	TRBJ2-5	TRBD2	NA
CSVASGADTQYF	TGCAGCGTTGCTAGCGGAGCAGATACGCAGTATTTT	TRBV29-1	TRBJ2-3	TRBD2	NA
CSADDSTEAFF	TGCAGTGCCGACGATTCCACTGAAGCTTTCTTT	TRBV20-1	TRBJ1-1	NA	NA
CSARDPKGLDRKNTEAFF	TGCAGTGCTAGAGATCCTAAGGGTCTAGACAGAAAGAACACTGAAGCTTTCTTT	TRBV20-1	TRBJ1-1	NA	many
CASSLAAGHYGYTF	TGTGCCAGCAGCTTAGCTGCGGGTCACTATGGCTACACCTTC	TRBV7-6	TRBJ1-2	NA	NA
CASSGMTVSSYNEQFF	TGTGCCAGCAGTGGGATGACAGTTTCTTCCTACAATGAGCAGTTCTTC	TRBV25-1	TRBJ2-1	NA	few
CASSGRTSVYNEQYF	TGTGCCAGCAGCGGCCGGACTAGCGTCTACAATGAGCAGTACTTC	TRBV7-2	TRBJ2-5	TRBD2	NA
CASSPRGQHNEQFF	TGTGCCAGCAGCCCCAGGGGACAACACAATGAGCAGTTCTTC	TRBV7-2	TRBJ2-1	NA	NA
CASSLGPGSEQFF	TGTGCCAGCAGTTTAGGACCTGGGTCTGAGCAGTTCTTC	TRBV12-3/TRBV12-4	TRBJ2-1	NA	NA
CATPVSGERETQYF	TGTGCCACCCCAGTCTCAGGGGAGAGAGAGACCCAGTACTTC	TRBV28	TRBJ2-5	NA	few
CSVPGLAGGSYNEQYF	TGCAGCGTCCCGGGACTAGCGGGAGGCTCCTACAATGAGCAGTACTTC	TRBV29-1	TRBJ2-7	TRBD2	NA
CSASTRPAGVLTDTQYF	TGCAGTGCTTCCACTAGACCAGCGGGAGTCCTGACAGATACGCAGTATTTT	TRBV20-1	TRBJ2-3	TRBD2	NA
CASSRLDRVNQPQHF	TGTGCCAGCAGTCGTCTCGACAGGGTAAATCAGCCCCAGCATTTT	TRBV28	TRBJ1-5	TRBD1	few
CASSVGGNSNHEQYF	TGTGCCAGCAGCGTAGGAGGGAATAGCAACCACGAGCAGTACTTC	TRBV9	TRBJ2-7	NA	NA
CASSQGDGESSYEQYF	TGTGCCAGCAGCCAAGGGGACGGGGAGAGCTCCTACGAGCAGTACTTC	TRBV4-2	TRBJ2-7	NA	NA
CAISEVRAEKLFF	TGTGCCATCAGTGAGGTACGGGCCGAAAAACTGTTTTTT	TRBV10-3	TRBJ1-4	NA	NA
CSARDPGTPSTEAFF	TGCAGTGCTAGAGATCCCGGGACACCTAGCACTGAAGCTTTCTTT	TRBV20-1	TRBJ1-1	NA	NA
CASSTLAGGFYEQYF	TGCGCCAGCAGCACCCTAGCGGGAGGGTTCTACGAGCAGTACTTC	TRBV4-1	TRBJ2-7	TRBD2	few
CASTFGGETQYF	TGTGCCAGCACCTTTGGTGGAGAGACCCAGTACTTC	TRBV12-3/TRBV12-4	TRBJ2-5	NA	NA
CASSPPNSGYEQYF	TGTGCCAGCAGTCCGCCCAATTCGGGGTACGAGCAGTACTTC	TRBV12-3/TRBV12-4	TRBJ2-7	NA	many
CASSQGVSTGELFF	TGTGCCAGCAGCCAAGGGGTCAGCACCGGGGAGCTGTTTTTT	TRBV14	TRBJ2-2	NA	NA
CAISERSANEQFF	TGTGCCATCAGTGAACGATCCGCCAATGAGCAGTTCTTC	TRBV10-3	TRBJ2-1	NA	NA
CASSSRAGDYNEQFF	TGTGCCAGCAGCTCGAGAGCGGGAGACTACAATGAGCAGTTCTTC	TRBV7-2	TRBJ2-1	TRBD2	NA
CASSDLLAGGNEQFF	TGTGCCAGCAGTGATCTGCTAGCGGGAGGCAATGAGCAGTTCTTC	TRBV2	TRBJ2-1	TRBD2	many
CASSELAGLDTQYF	TGTGCCAGCAGTGAACTCGCGGGACTCGATACGCAGTATTTT	TRBV2	TRBJ2-3	NA	NA
CSARPGLAGGSEQYF	TGCAGTGCTAGGCCGGGACTAGCGGGAGGGAGTGAGCAGTACTTC	TRBV20-1	TRBJ2-7	TRBD2	NA
CASSKESRATGNAKLFF	TGTGCCAGCAGTAAGGAGAGTCGGGCCACTGGGAATGCAAAACTGTTTTTT	TRBV2	TRBJ1-4	NA	NA